These 4 T cell receptor beta chains came from one sample sequenced in a study of identical twins (TCRdb year 2016). The protocol used for the library was 5' RACE. The sample was run on an Illumina HiSeq 2000. Through fastp at Q25 and MiXCR, TCRdb rebuilt clones from the public reads, retaining in-frame beta chains. Entries that share a CDR3 protein sequence are merged under the most common genes and DNA. The sample profile shows about 700,000 distinct CDR3 sequences; 8% to 9% of them were found once. The top ten hold 0.8% to 1% of the sample. These records were also assigned to another study, of yellow fever vaccine responses in identical twins.

Sample: PBMCs. The receptors derive from a woman aged 18-30 years in good health.

The genes are TRBV18 and TRBJ2-7; 9 bases fit TRBD1. CDR1 is KGHSH, CDR2 LQKENI, per germline. The CDR3 has 15 residues. Unmatched junction bases numbered 7, after V lost 3 bases and J lost 4 bases. The CDR3 here is CASSPLDRGSYEQYF. The CDR3 bases are TGTGCCAGCTCACCCCTTGACAGGGGGTCGTACGAGCAGTACTTC. Full variable domain (remainder filled in from reference TRBV18 and TRBJ2-7): NAGVMQNPRHLVRRRGQEARLRCSPMKGHSHVYWYRQLPEEGLKFMVYLQKENIIDESGMPKERFSAEFPKEGPSILRIQQVVRGDSAAYFCASSPLDRGSYEQYFGPGTRLTVT.

V and J are TRBV14 and TRBJ2-3; TRBD1 agrees at 10 bases. The CDR3 is 17 residues long. Unmatched junction bases numbered 9, after V lost 4 bases and J lost 2 bases. The germline gives CDR1 SGHDN, CDR2 FVKESK. For the CDR3, the DNA is TGTGCCAGCAGCCGCGGGACAGGGGTGGTGGTCACAGATACGCAGTATTTT. Its protein is CASSRGTGVVVTDTQYF.

This sequence joins TRBV6-2 or TRBV6-3 and TRBJ2-5; D uncertain. The CDR3 totals 13 residues. V lost 5 bases to trimming and J lost 0 bases, with 7 bases between them. Per germline, CDR1 MNHEY and CDR2 SVGEGT. DNA of the CDR3: TGTGCCAGCAGTCGACGGAACCAAGAGACCCAGTACTTC. It codes for CASSRRNQETQYF.

The chain links TRBV6-6 to TRBJ1-2; D gene unclear. The CDR3 loop spans 12 amino acids. V was pared by 5 bases and J by 3 bases, with 7 bases between. CDR1 MNHNY and CDR2 SVGAGI come from the germline V gene (reference sequence). The CDR3 loop reads CASSRIDYGYTF. The CDR3 DNA is TGTGCCAGCAGTCGCATAGACTATGGCTACACCTTC.